One and the same sample provided the 5 T cell receptor beta chains below, sequenced in a study of blood T cell repertoires in COVID-19. Sequencing was performed with immunoSEQ multiplex PCR; in TCRdb, only in-frame clones are kept and a portion is missing. Of 75,000 to 95,000 clones listed, about four fifths are singletons. The sequenced sample was peripheral blood. The receptors were gathered from a woman between 40 and 55 years old with active or convalescent COVID-19.

This chain uses TRBV7-9 with TRBJ2-3; no definite D call. CDR1 and CDR2 from the germline V gene are SEHNR and FQNEAQ (reference sequence). The CDR3 length is 15 residues. The germline V and J ends were trimmed by 1 base and 5 bases, with 13 bases remaining between them. The CDR3 DNA reads TGTGCCAGCAGCTTAGAAGGTTGGAGTGAAGATACGCAGTATTTT. Translation gives CASSLEGWSEDTQYF.

This clone came up once. The V call is TRBV11-2, the J call TRBJ2-3; unclear D gene. With 2 bases removed from V and 2 bases from J, the gap between germline ends came to 11 bases. The germline gives CDR1 SGHAT, CDR2 FQNNGV. CDR3 length: 15 amino acids. The CDR3: CASSLRVTLTDTQYF. CDR3 bases: TGTGCCAGCAGCTTAAGAGTCACTCTCACAGATACGCAGTATTTT.

The V gene is TRBV7-9, the J gene TRBJ1-1, with 7 bases fitting TRBD1. V lost 2 bases to trimming and J lost 4 bases; unmatched junction nucleotides: 13. The CDR3 totals 17 residues. Germline assignment: CDR1 SEHNR and CDR2 FQNEAQ (reference sequence). The CDR3 bases are TGTGCCAGCAGCTTACACCGGGACAGAGTAGCCGGCACTGAAGCTTTCTTT. Translated: CASSLHRDRVAGTEAFF.

The CDR3 sequence: CASSESQGSTDTQYF. Here the CDR3 DNA reads TGCGCCAGCAGTGAGTCCCAGGGGAGCACAGATACGCAGTATTTT. This chain uses TRBV10-1 with TRBJ2-3; TRBD1 is a possible D gene (6 bases). Germline assignment: CDR1 WNHNN and CDR2 SYGVQD (reference sequence). The V end was cut by 0 bases, the J end by 0 bases, with 7 bases between. The CDR3 runs to 15 residues.

The V gene is TRBV27, the J gene TRBJ2-7; D perhaps matches TRBD1 (6 bases). CDR1 and CDR2 (germline): MNHEY, SMNVEV (reference sequence). V lost 2 bases and J lost 3, with 14 bases in between. This CDR3 is built from 15 residues. Here the CDR3 DNA reads TGTGCCAGCAGTTTAAGTTGGGACAACCACTACGAGCAGTACTTC. This codes for CASSLSWDNHYEQYF.